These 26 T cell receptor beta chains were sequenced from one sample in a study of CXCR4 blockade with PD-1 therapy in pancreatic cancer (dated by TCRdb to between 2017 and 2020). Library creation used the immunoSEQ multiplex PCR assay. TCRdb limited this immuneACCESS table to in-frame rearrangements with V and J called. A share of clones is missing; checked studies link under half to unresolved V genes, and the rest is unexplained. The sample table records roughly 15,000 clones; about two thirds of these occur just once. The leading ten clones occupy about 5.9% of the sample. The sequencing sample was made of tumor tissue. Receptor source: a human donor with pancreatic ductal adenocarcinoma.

CDR3: CASSIPNRGTNRQPQHF. CDR3 nucleotides: TGTGCCAGTAGTATCCCTAACAGGGGAACGAACCGTCAGCCCCAGCATTTT. V and J are TRBV19 and TRBJ1-5; TRBD1 aligns across 7 bases. From germline, CDR1 is LNHDA and CDR2 SQIVND (reference sequence). With 3 bases clipped from V and 6 bases from J, the junction kept 14 bases outside the gene matches. The CDR3 loop spans 17 amino acids.

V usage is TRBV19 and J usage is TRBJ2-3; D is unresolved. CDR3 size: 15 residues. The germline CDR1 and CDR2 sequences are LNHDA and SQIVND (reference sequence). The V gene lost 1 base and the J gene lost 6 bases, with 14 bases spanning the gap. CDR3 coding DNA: TGTGCCAGTAGTATAGTTGGCGCGGCCCAGGATACGCAGTATTTT. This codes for CASSIVGAAQDTQYF.

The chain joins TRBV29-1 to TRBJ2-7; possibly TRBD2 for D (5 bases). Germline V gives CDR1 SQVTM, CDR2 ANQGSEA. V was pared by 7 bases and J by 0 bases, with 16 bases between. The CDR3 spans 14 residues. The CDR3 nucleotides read TGCAGCGCCCTACGGGAAATGAGCTCCTACGAGCAGTACTTC. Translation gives CSALREMSSYEQYF.

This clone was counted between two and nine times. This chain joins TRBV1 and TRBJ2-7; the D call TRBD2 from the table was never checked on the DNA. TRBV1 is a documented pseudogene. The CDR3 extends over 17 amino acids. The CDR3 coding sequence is TGCGCCAGCAGCCAGTCTTCTATCAGCGGGGGGTACGGCGAGCAGTACTTC. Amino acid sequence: CASSQSSISGGYGEQYF.

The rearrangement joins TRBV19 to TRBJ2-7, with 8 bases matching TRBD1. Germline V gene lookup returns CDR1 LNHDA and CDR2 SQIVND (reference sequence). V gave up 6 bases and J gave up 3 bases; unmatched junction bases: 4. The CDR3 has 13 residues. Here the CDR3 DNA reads TGTGCCAGTAGCACAGGGACAGGCTACGAGCAGTACTTC. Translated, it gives CASSTGTGYEQYF.

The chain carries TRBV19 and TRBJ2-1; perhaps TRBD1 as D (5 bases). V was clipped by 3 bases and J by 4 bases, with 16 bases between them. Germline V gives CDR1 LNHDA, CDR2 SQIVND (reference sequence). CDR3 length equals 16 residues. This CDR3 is CASSIQPGWGYNEQFF. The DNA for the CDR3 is TGTGCCAGTAGTATCCAGCCAGGGTGGGGATACAATGAGCAGTTCTTC.

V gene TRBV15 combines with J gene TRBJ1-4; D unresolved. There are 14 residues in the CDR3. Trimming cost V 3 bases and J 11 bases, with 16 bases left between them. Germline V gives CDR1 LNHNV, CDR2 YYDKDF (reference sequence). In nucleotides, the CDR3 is TGTGCCACCAGCAGTGATTTTCTAGGATGGAAACTGTTTTTT. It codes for CATSSDFLGWKLFF.

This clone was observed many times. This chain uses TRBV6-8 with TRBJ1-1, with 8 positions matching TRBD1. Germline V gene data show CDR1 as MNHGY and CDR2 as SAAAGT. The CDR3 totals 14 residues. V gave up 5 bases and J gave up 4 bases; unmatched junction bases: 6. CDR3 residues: CASSDRGSGTEAFF. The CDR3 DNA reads TGTGCCAGCAGTGACAGGGGATCGGGCACTGAAGCTTTCTTT.

CDR3 sequence reads: CASSSLSGSYNEQFF. The CDR3 coding sequence is TGTGCCAGTAGTTCCCTGAGCGGGAGTTACAATGAGCAGTTCTTC. J is TRBJ2-1 and V is TRBV19; 8 bases fit TRBD2. The V and J ends lost 5 bases and 4 bases, in that order; junction bases with no gene match: 7. The CDR3 spans 15 residues. From germline, CDR1 is LNHDA and CDR2 SQIVND (reference sequence).

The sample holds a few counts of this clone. Here the CDR3 reads CSALDPAETQYF. CDR3 in DNA: TGCAGCGCCCTAGATCCTGCGGAGACCCAGTACTTC. The chain joins TRBV29-1 to TRBJ2-5, with unresolved D. Trimming pared 7 bases from V and 5 bases from J, leaving 14 bases between. Germline V gives CDR1 SQVTM, CDR2 ANQGSEA. The CDR3 runs 12 residues.

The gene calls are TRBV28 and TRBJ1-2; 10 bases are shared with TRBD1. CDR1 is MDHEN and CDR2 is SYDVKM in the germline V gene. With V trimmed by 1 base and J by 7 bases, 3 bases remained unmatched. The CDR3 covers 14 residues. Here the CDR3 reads CASSLFDRGLGYTF. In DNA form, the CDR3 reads TGTGCCAGCAGTTTATTTGACAGGGGGCTTGGCTACACCTTC.

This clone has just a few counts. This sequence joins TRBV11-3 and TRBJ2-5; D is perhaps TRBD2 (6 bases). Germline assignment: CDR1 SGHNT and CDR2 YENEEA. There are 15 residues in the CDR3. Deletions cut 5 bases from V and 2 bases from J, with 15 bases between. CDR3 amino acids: CASSILWAGQETQYF. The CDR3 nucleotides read TGTGCCAGCAGCATATTGTGGGCGGGGCAAGAGACCCAGTACTTC.

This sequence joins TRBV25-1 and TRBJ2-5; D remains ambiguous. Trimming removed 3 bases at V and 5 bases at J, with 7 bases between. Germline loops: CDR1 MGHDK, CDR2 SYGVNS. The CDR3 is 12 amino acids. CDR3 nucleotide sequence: TGTGCCAGCAGTGACGGTGCGGAGACCCAGTACTTC. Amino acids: CASSDGAETQYF.

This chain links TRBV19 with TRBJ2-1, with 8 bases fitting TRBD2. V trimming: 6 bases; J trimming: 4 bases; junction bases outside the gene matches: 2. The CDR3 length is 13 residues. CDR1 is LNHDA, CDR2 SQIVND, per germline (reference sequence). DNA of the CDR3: TGTGCCAGTAGGGCGGGAGGTTACAATGAGCAGTTCTTC. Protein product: CASRAGGYNEQFF.

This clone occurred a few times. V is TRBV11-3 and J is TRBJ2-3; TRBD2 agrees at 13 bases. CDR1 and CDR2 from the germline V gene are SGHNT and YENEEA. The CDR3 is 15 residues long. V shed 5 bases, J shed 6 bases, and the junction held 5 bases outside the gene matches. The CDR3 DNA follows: TGTGCCAGCAGCAGGACTAGCGGGAGCCGGGATACGCAGTATTTT. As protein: CASSRTSGSRDTQYF.

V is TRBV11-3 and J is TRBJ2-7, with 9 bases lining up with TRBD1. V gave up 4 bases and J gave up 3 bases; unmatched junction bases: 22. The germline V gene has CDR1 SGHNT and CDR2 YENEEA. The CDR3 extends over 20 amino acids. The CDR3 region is CASSYPFPGQGQMGYYEQYF. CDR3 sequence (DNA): TGTGCCAGCAGCTATCCGTTTCCGGGACAGGGACAAATGGGGTACTACGAGCAGTACTTC.

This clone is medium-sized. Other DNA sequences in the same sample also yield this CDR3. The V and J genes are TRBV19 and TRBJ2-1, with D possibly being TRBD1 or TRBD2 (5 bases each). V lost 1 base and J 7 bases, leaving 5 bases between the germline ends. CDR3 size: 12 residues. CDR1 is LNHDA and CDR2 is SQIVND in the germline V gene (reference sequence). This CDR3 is CASSIGGNEQFF. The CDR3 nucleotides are TGTGCCAGTAGTATAGGGGGGAATGAGCAGTTCTTC.

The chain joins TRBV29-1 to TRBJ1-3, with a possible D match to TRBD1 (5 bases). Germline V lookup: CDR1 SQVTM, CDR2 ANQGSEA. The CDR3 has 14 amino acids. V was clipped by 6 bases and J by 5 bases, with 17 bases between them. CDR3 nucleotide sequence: TGCAGCGTAACACCGGGGACCGATCGAAACACCATATATTTT. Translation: CSVTPGTDRNTIYF.

For the CDR3, the DNA is TGTGCCAGCAGCCGAACAGGGTTTGGCACTGAAGCTTTCTTT. Residues: CASSRTGFGTEAFF. The V gene is TRBV16, the J gene TRBJ1-1; possible D gene TRBD1, 6 bases. The CDR3 spans 14 residues. V dropped 4 bases and J dropped 4 bases, with 13 bases sitting between them. The germline CDR1 and CDR2 sequences are KGHSY and FQNENV. Full variable domain (rest looked up from reference TRBV16 and TRBJ1-1): GEEVAQTPKHLVRGEGQKAKLYCAPIKGHSYVFWYQQVLKNEFKFLISFQNENVFDETGMPKERFSAKCLPNSPCSLEIQATKLEDSAVYFCASSRTGFGTEAFFGQGTRLTVV.

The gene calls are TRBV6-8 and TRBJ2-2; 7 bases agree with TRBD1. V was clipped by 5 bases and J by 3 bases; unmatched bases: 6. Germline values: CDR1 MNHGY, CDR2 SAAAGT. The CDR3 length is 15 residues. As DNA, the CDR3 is TGTGCCAGCAGTGCAAGACAGGGCTACACCGGGGAGCTGTTTTTT. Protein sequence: CASSARQGYTGELFF.

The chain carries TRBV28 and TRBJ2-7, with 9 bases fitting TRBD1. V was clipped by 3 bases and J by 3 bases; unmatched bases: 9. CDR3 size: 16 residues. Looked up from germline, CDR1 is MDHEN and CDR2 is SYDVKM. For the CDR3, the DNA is TGTGCCAGCAGTTTTGGGGGACAGGGCCGATTCTACGAGCAGTACTTC. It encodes CASSFGGQGRFYEQYF.

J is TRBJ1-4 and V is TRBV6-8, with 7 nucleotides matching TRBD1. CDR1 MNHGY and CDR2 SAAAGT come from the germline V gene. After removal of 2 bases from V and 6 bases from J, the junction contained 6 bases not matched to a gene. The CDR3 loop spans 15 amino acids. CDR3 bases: TGTGCCAGCAGTTACACACAGGGGCCTTATGAAAAACTGTTTTTT. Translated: CASSYTQGPYEKLFF.

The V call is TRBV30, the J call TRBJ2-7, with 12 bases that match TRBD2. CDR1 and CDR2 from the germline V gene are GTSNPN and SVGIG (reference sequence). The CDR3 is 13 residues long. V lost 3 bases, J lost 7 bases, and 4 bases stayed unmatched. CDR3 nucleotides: TGTGCCTGGAGGACTAGCGGGAGTGGTGAGCAGTACTTC. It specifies CAWRTSGSGEQYF.

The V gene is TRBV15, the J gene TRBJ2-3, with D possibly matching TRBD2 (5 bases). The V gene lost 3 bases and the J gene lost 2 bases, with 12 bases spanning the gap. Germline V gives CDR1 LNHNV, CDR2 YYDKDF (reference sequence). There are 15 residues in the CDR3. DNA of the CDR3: TGTGCCACCAGCAGGTCCGGGATTGACACAGATACGCAGTATTTT. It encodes CATSRSGIDTDTQYF.

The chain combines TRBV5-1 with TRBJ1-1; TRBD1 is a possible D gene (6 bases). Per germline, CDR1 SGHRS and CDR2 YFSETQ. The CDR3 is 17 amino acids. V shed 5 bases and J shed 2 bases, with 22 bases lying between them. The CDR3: CASSRGSGQLTNTEAFF. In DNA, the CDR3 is TGCGCCAGCAGTCGGGGCTCAGGACAGCTCACAAACACTGAAGCTTTCTTT.

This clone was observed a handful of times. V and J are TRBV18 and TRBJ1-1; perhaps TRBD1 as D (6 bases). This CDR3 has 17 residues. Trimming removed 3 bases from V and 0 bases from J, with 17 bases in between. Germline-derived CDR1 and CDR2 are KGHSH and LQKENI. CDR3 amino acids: CASSPLGRGLMNTEAFF. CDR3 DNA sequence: TGTGCCAGCTCACCGTTAGGCAGGGGACTAATGAACACTGAAGCTTTCTTT. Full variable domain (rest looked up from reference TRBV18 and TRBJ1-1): NAGVMQNPRHLVRRRGQEARLRCSPMKGHSHVYWYRQLPEEGLKFMVYLQKENIIDESGMPKERFSAEFPKEGPSILRIQQVVRGDSAAYFCASSPLGRGLMNTEAFFGQGTRLTVV.